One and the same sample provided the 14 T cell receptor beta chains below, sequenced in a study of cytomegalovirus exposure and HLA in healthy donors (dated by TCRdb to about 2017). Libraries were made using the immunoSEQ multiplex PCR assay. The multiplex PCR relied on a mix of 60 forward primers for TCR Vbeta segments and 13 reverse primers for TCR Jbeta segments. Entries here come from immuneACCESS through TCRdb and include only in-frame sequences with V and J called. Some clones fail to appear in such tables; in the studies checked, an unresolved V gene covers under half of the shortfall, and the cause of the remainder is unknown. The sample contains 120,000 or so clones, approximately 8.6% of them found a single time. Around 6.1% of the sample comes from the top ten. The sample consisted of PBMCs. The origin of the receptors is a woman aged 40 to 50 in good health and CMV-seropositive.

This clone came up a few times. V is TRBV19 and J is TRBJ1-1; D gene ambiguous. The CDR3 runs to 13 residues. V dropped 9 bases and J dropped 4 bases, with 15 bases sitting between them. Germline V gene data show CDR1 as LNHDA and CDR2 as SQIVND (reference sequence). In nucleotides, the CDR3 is TGTGCCAGCCGTCTAGACCGGGGCACTGAAGCTTTCTTT. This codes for CASRLDRGTEAFF.

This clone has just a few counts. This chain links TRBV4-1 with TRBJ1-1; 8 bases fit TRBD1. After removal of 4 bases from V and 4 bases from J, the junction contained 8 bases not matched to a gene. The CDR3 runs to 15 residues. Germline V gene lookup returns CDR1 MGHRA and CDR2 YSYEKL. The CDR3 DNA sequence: TGCGCCAGCAGCCTGAGCCAGGGGGCGCGCACTGAAGCTTTCTTT. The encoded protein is CASSLSQGARTEAFF.

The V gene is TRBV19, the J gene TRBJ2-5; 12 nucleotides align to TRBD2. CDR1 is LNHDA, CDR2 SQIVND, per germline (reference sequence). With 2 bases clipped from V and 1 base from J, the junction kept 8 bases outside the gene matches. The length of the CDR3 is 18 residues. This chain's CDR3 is CASSILAGGLGVQETQYF. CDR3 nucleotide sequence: TGTGCCAGTAGTATACTAGCGGGGGGGCTTGGGGTCCAAGAGACCCAGTACTTC.

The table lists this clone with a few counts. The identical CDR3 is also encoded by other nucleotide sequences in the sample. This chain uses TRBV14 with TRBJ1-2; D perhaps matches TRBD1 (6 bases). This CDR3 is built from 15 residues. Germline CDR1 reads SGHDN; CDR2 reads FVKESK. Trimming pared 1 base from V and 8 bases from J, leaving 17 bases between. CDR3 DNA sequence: TGTGCCAGCAGCCAAGGTCCCCAGGGGCTCGGCGGCTACACCTTC. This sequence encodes CASSQGPQGLGGYTF.

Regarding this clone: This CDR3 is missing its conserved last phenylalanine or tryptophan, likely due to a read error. CDR3 sequence (DNA): TGTGCCAGCTCACGCGACAGAGATCAGCCCCAGCATGTT. Protein: CASSRDRDQPQHV. The rearrangement uses TRBV18 and TRBJ1-5; D might be TRBD1 (5 bases). Trimming took off 4 bases at V and 5 bases at J, with 9 bases between the two ends. The CDR3 length is 13 residues. Germline V CDR1 and CDR2: KGHSH, LQKENI.

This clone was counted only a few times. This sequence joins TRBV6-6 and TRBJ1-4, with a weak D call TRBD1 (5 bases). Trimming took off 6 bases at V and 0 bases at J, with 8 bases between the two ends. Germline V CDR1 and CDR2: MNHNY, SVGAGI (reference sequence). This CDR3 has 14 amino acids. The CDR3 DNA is TGTGCCAGCAGAGGGGCGACAACTAATGAAAAACTGTTTTTT. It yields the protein CASRGATTNEKLFF.

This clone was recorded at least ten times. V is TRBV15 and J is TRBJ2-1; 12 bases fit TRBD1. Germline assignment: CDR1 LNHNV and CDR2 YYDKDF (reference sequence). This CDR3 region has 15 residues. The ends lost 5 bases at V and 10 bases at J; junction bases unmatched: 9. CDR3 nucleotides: TGTGCCACCAGCCTTCCGGGACAGGGGGCCGAGGAGCAGTTCTTC. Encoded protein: CATSLPGQGAEEQFF.

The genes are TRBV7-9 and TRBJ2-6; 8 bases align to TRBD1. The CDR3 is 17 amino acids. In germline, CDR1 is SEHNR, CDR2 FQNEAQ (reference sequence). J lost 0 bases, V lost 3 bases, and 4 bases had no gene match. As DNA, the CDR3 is TGTGCCAGCAGCTTGACAGGGGCCTTCTCTGGGGCCAACGTCCTGACTTTC. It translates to CASSLTGAFSGANVLTF.

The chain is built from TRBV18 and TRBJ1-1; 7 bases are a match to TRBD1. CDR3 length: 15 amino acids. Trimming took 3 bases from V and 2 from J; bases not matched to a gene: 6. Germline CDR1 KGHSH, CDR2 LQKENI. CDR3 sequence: CASSPGRGFNTEAFF. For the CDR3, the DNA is TGTGCCAGCTCACCGGGCAGGGGGTTTAACACTGAAGCTTTCTTT.

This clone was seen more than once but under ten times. CDR3 region: CASSLGGTDYGYTF. CDR3 DNA sequence: TGTGCCAGCAGCTTAGGCGGGACAGACTATGGCTACACCTTC. The rearrangement links TRBV7-8 to TRBJ1-2; TRBD1 agrees at 7 bases. The CDR3 spans 14 residues. Germline V gene data show CDR1 as SGHVS and CDR2 as FQNEAQ. The junction had 2 bases not matched to a gene; V was cut back by 1 base and J by 3 bases. Combining the CDR3 with reference TRBV7-8 and TRBJ1-2 gives the whole variable domain GAGVSQSPRYKVAKRGQDVALRCDPISGHVSLFWYQQALGQGPEFLTYFQNEAQLDKSGLPSDRFFAERPEGSVSTLKIQRTQQEDSAVYLCASSLGGTDYGYTFGSGTRLTVV.

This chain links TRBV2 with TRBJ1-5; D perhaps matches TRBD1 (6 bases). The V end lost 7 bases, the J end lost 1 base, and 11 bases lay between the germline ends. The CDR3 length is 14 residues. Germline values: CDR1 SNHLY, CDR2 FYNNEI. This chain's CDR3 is CASNPQGSNQPQHF. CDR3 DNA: TGTGCCAGCAACCCCCAGGGGAGCAATCAGCCCCAGCATTTT.

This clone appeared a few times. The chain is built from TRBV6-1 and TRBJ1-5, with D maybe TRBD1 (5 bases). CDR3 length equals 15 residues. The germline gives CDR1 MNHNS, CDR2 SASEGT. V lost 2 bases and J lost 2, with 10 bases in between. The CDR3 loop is CASSEQGRGNQPQHF. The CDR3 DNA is TGTGCCAGCAGTGAACAGGGAAGGGGCAATCAGCCCCAGCATTTT.

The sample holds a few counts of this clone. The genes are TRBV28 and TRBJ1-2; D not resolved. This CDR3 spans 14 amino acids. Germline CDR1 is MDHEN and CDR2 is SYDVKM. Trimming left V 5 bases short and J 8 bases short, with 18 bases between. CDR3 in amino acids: CASSPHGEWKGYTF. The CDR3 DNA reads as TGTGCCAGCAGTCCCCACGGGGAGTGGAAGGGCTACACCTTC.

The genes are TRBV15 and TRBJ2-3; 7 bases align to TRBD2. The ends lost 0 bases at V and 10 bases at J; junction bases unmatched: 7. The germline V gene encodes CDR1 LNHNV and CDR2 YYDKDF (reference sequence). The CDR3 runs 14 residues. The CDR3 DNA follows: TGTGCCACCAGCAGAGATGGGAGCGCGGGGGCGCAGTATTTT. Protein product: CATSRDGSAGAQYF.